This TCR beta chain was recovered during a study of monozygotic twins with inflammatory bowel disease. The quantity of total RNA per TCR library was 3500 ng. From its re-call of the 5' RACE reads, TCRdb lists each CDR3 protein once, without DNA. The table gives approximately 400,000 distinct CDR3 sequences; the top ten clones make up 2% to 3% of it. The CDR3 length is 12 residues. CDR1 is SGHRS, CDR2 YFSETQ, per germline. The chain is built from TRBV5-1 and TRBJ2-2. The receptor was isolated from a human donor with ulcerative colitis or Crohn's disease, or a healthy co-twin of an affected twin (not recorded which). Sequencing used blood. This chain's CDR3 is CASSFERGELFF.